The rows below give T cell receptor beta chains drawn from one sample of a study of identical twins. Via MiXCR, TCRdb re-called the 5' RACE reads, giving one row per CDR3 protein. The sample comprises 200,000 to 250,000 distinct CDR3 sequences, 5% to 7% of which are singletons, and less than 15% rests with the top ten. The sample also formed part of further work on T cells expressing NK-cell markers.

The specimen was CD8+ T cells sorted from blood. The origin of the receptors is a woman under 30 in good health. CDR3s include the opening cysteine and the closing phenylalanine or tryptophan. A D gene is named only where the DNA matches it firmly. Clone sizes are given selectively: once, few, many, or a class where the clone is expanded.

CDR3: CASRLALTDTQYF
DNA: TGTGCCAGCCGCTTAGCCCTCACAGATACGCAGTATTTT
J: TRBJ2-3
V: TRBV11-2
D: .
size: many

CDR3: CASSSPLLTSGMGEQFF
DNA: TGTGCCAGCAGCTCCCCCCTTTTGACTAGCGGGATGGGTGAGCAGTTCTTC
J: TRBJ2-1
V: TRBV5-5
D: TRBD2
size: .

CDR3: CAITHAPGAGELFF
DNA: TGTGCCATCACCCATGCTCCAGGGGCCGGGGAGCTGTTTTTT
J: TRBJ2-2
V: TRBV10-3
D: .
size: .

CDR3: CASRTRGDRPTDTQYF
DNA: TGTGCCAGCAGAACAAGGGGAGACAGACCCACAGATACGCAGTATTTT
J: TRBJ2-3
V: TRBV6-1
D: .
size: .

CDR3: CASVSWEEAFF
DNA: TGTGCCAGCGTCTCCTGGGAGGAAGCTTTCTTT
J: TRBJ1-1
V: TRBV27
D: .
size: many

CDR3: CASSYQQGVTNTEAFF
DNA: TGTGCCAGCAGTTACCAACAGGGAGTAACGAACACTGAAGCTTTCTTT
J: TRBJ1-1
V: TRBV6-2/TRBV6-3
D: .
size: few

CDR3: CASSYSGTGESYEQYF
DNA: TGTGCCAGCAGTTACTCTGGGACAGGGGAATCCTACGAGCAGTACTTC
J: TRBJ2-7
V: TRBV6-5
D: TRBD1
size: .

CDR3: CASLEPGGETQYF
DNA: TGCGCCAGCCTCGAGCCGGGGGGTGAGACCCAGTACTTC
J: TRBJ2-5
V: TRBV4-1
D: TRBD2
size: many

CDR3: CATSIFPGAGFYQETQYF
DNA: TGTGCCACCAGCATTTTCCCGGGAGCGGGGTTTTACCAAGAGACCCAGTACTTC
J: TRBJ2-5
V: TRBV15
D: TRBD2
size: .

CDR3: CASRASGGAYNEQFF
DNA: TGCGCCAGCAGGGCTAGCGGGGGCGCCTACAATGAGCAGTTCTTC
J: TRBJ2-1
V: TRBV5-1
D: TRBD2
size: medium-sized

CDR3: CASSHTSSSYEQYF
DNA: TGTGCCAGCAGCCACACTAGCAGCTCCTACGAGCAGTACTTC
J: TRBJ2-7
V: TRBV7-6
D: .
size: many

CDR3: CASSGDPRETQYF
DNA: TGTGCCAGCAGTGGGGACCCACGAGAGACCCAGTACTTC
J: TRBJ2-5
V: TRBV27
D: .
size: .

CDR3: CSVEDRDNEQFF
DNA: TGCAGCGTTGAAGACCGAGACAATGAGCAGTTCTTC
J: TRBJ2-1
V: TRBV29-1
D: .
size: .

CDR3: CASRSLGEQYF
DNA: TGTGCCAGCAGGTCCCTGGGGGAGCAGTACTTC
J: TRBJ2-7
V: TRBV12-3/TRBV12-4
D: .
size: many

CDR3: CAWSEMETQYF
DNA: TGTGCCTGGTCGGAGATGGAGACCCAGTACTTC
J: TRBJ2-5
V: TRBV30
D: .
size: few

CDR3: CASFSGRGYNEQFF
DNA: TGTGCCAGTTTTAGCGGGAGGGGTTACAATGAGCAGTTCTTC
J: TRBJ2-1
V: TRBV6-2/TRBV6-3
D: TRBD2
size: few

CDR3: CAISPSGGMNEQFF
DNA: TGTGCCATCAGCCCGTCAGGGGGCATGAATGAGCAGTTCTTC
J: TRBJ2-1
V: TRBV10-3
D: TRBD1
size: many

CDR3: CASSQVTSGHTQYF
DNA: TGCGCCAGCAGCCAGGTGACTAGCGGACATACGCAGTATTTT
J: TRBJ2-3
V: TRBV4-3
D: TRBD2
size: few

CDR3: CASSSSYTAYEQYF
DNA: TGTGCCAGCAGCTCCTCTTACACTGCCTACGAGCAGTACTTC
J: TRBJ2-7
V: TRBV7-9
D: .
size: few

CDR3: CASSPSTPGSLGEQYF
DNA: TGTGCCAGCTCACCATCTACCCCGGGCTCGTTAGGGGAGCAGTACTTC
J: TRBJ2-7
V: TRBV18
D: .
size: many

CDR3: CASSLGPGVSYEQYF
DNA: TGTGCCAGCAGCTTAGGGCCGGGGGTATCCTACGAGCAGTACTTC
J: TRBJ2-7
V: TRBV11-2
D: .
size: few

CDR3: CASSGGVLASSEGEQYF
DNA: TGTGCCAGCAGCGGTGGCGTCTTGGCGTCGTCCGAGGGGGAGCAGTACTTC
J: TRBJ2-7
V: TRBV2
D: .
size: .

CDR3: CASSLRGQDTGELFF
DNA: TGTGCCAGCAGCTTACGGGGGCAGGACACCGGGGAGCTGTTTTTT
J: TRBJ2-2
V: TRBV7-9
D: .
size: few

CDR3: CASSLLGRQGAAGELFF
DNA: TGTGCCAGCAGCTTATTGGGCCGACAGGGAGCGGCCGGGGAGCTGTTTTTT
J: TRBJ2-2
V: TRBV7-6
D: TRBD1
size: few

CDR3: CASTLGGRNGHEQFF
DNA: TGTGCCAGCACCTTGGGCGGGAGGAATGGCCATGAGCAGTTCTTC
J: TRBJ2-1
V: TRBV5-6
D: TRBD2
size: many

CDR3: CASSLGSGSGYTF
DNA: TGTGCCAGCAGTTTAGGGTCAGGGAGCGGCTACACCTTC
J: TRBJ1-2
V: TRBV27
D: .
size: .

CDR3: CSASSGSYNEQFF
DNA: TGCAGTGCTTCTAGCGGCTCCTACAATGAGCAGTTCTTC
J: TRBJ2-1
V: TRBV20-1
D: TRBD2
size: many

CDR3: CASSPGAWGRDTGELFF
DNA: TGTGCCAGCAGTCCCGGCGCCTGGGGCAGAGACACCGGGGAGCTGTTTTTT
J: TRBJ2-2
V: TRBV12-3/TRBV12-4
D: .
size: few

CDR3: CASTEATGTNTGELFF
DNA: TGTGCCAGCACTGAAGCGACTGGAACAAACACCGGGGAGCTGTTTTTT
J: TRBJ2-2
V: TRBV6-1
D: .
size: many

CDR3: CASSLPPGSEQYF
DNA: TGTGCCAGCAGCCTACCCCCGGGGAGCGAGCAGTACTTC
J: TRBJ2-7
V: TRBV12-3/TRBV12-4
D: .
size: .

CDR3: CASLAEGGLTDTQYF
DNA: TGTGCCAGCCTCGCTGAGGGAGGCCTCACAGATACGCAGTATTTT
J: TRBJ2-3
V: TRBV27
D: .
size: few

CDR3: CASGQAAYEQYF
DNA: TGTGCCAGCGGGCAGGCCGCCTACGAGCAGTACTTC
J: TRBJ2-7
V: TRBV6-6
D: .
size: few

CDR3: CSVGGPNEQFF
DNA: TGCAGCGTGGGGGGGCCCAATGAGCAGTTCTTC
J: TRBJ2-1
V: TRBV29-1
D: .
size: many

CDR3: CASSSPGLAGDYEQFF
DNA: TGTGCCAGCAGTTCCCCGGGACTAGCGGGAGATTATGAGCAGTTCTTC
J: TRBJ2-1
V: TRBV12-3/TRBV12-4
D: TRBD2
size: many

CDR3: CASSPQSTLALEGYTF
DNA: TGTGCCAGCAGCCCACAGAGTACGTTAGCCTTAGAGGGCTACACCTTC
J: TRBJ1-2
V: TRBV5-6
D: .
size: many

CDR3: CASSQVSNEQFF
DNA: TGTGCCAGCAGCCAGGTGAGCAATGAGCAGTTCTTC
J: TRBJ2-1
V: TRBV5-6
D: .
size: few

CDR3: CASSSFSGGGTDTQYF
DNA: TGTGCCAGCAGCTCCTTTAGCGGGGGAGGGACAGATACGCAGTATTTT
J: TRBJ2-3
V: TRBV7-8
D: TRBD2
size: few

CDR3: CASRGGPGDEQFF
DNA: TGTGCCAGCAGAGGCGGGCCGGGGGATGAGCAGTTCTTC
J: TRBJ2-1
V: TRBV2
D: .
size: .

CDR3: CASSHGGAEAFF
DNA: TGTGCCAGCAGCCATGGGGGGGCTGAAGCTTTCTTT
J: TRBJ1-1
V: TRBV16
D: .
size: .

CDR3: CASSQPGTGSHEQYF
DNA: TGTGCCAGCAGTCAACCCGGGACAGGTTCTCACGAGCAGTACTTC
J: TRBJ2-7
V: TRBV27
D: TRBD1
size: few

CDR3: CASSLTPGTAGVLSKDTEAFF
DNA: TGTGCCAGCAGCTTAACCCCCGGGACAGCGGGGGTCTTATCAAAGGACACTGAAGCTTTCTTT
J: TRBJ1-1
V: TRBV7-3
D: TRBD1
size: many

CDR3: CASSPRGGAHEQFF
DNA: TGTGCCAGCAGCCCCCGGGGGGGGGCCCATGAGCAGTTCTTC
J: TRBJ2-1
V: TRBV11-3
D: TRBD2
size: .

CDR3: CASRADRMNTEAFF
DNA: TGTGCCAGCAGAGCGGACAGGATGAACACTGAAGCTTTCTTT
J: TRBJ1-1
V: TRBV6-1
D: TRBD1
size: .

CDR3: CASSPDTDGGTKKLFF
DNA: TGTGCCAGCAGCCCCGACACGGACGGTGGGACTAAAAAACTGTTTTTT
J: TRBJ1-4
V: TRBV7-9
D: .
size: few

CDR3: CASSKDLNEQFF
DNA: TGTGCCAGCAGCAAAGATTTGAATGAGCAGTTCTTC
J: TRBJ2-1
V: TRBV21-1
D: .
size: few

CDR3: CASSQDPAPLTNEQFF
DNA: TGTGCCAGCAGCCAAGATCCCGCGCCCTTGACTAATGAGCAGTTCTTC
J: TRBJ2-1
V: TRBV3-1
D: .
size: .

CDR3: CAILGDASTDTQYF
DNA: TGTGCCATACTCGGGGACGCAAGCACAGATACGCAGTATTTT
J: TRBJ2-3
V: TRBV10-3
D: .
size: many